The 27 T cell receptor beta chains given below trace back to one sample, sequenced in a study of blood T cell repertoires in COVID-19. Assay used: immunoSEQ multiplex PCR; TCRdb lists only in-frame clones, some missing. The profile shows tens of thousands of clones, roughly 70% of them singletons. Sample: peripheral blood. These receptors were collected from a man in his 70s with acute or convalescent COVID-19.

This clone was seen only a few times. The chain joins TRBV28 to TRBJ2-2, with 9 bases aligning to TRBD1. Trimming cost V 5 bases and J 7 bases; bases outside gene matches: 8. This CDR3 has 15 residues. Looked up from germline, CDR1 is MDHEN and CDR2 is SYDVKM. In DNA, the CDR3 is TGTGCCAGCAGTCCGTGGACAGGGGTTGGCGGGGAGCTGTTTTTT. Protein sequence: CASSPWTGVGGELFF.

The chain joins TRBV28 to TRBJ1-2; perhaps TRBD1 as D (6 bases). The germline V and J ends were trimmed by 6 bases and 8 bases, with 16 bases remaining between them. CDR1 is MDHEN and CDR2 is SYDVKM in the germline V gene. This CDR3 spans 13 amino acids. The CDR3, as DNA: TGTGCCAGCAGGTCCACAGGGTCTGGAGGCTACACCTTC. Protein sequence: CASRSTGSGGYTF.

The DNA for the CDR3 is TGTGCCAGCGGGACAGGTACCAACTCCTACGAGCAGTACTTC. This codes for CASGTGTNSYEQYF. The chain combines TRBV9 with TRBJ2-7, with 8 bases matching TRBD1. J was trimmed by 0 bases and V by 7 bases; bases with no gene match: 6. The CDR3 spans 14 residues. Germline CDR1 and CDR2: SGDLS and YYNGEE.

The V and J genes are TRBV3-1 (or the pseudogene TRBV3-2) and TRBJ2-7, with 8 positions matching TRBD1. With 4 bases clipped from V and 3 bases from J, the junction kept 2 bases outside the gene matches. CDR3 length equals 13 residues. Germline CDR1 LGHDT, CDR2 YNNKEL (reference sequence). This CDR3 reads CASSRQGIYEQYF. CDR3 bases: TGTGCCAGCAGCCGACAGGGGATCTACGAGCAGTACTTC.

The chain uses TRBV6-6 and TRBJ1-1, with 7 bases identical to TRBD1. The CDR3 has 14 residues. From germline, CDR1 is MNHNY and CDR2 SVGAGI (reference sequence). V was clipped by 6 bases and J by 4 bases; unmatched bases: 8. Here the CDR3 reads CASRQTGTSTEAFF. CDR3 bases: TGTGCCAGCAGGCAGACAGGGACCTCCACTGAAGCTTTCTTT.

In DNA, the CDR3 is TGTGCCAGCAGCTTATATATCACAGGGAACACTGAAGCTTTCTTT. Encoded protein: CASSLYITGNTEAFF. V gene TRBV7-2 combines with J gene TRBJ1-1, with D perhaps matching TRBD1 (5 bases). The CDR3 extends over 15 amino acids. The V gene's germline CDR1 is SGHTA and CDR2 FQGNSA. V was pared by 2 bases and J by 1 base, with 11 bases between.

The sample holds a few counts of this clone. V is TRBV14 and J is TRBJ2-3; possibly TRBD2 for D (6 bases). This CDR3 spans 15 amino acids. Trimming stripped 2 bases from V and 2 bases from J, with 11 bases between. Germline V gene data show CDR1 as SGHDN and CDR2 as FVKESK. The CDR3, as DNA: TGTGCCAGCAGCCAACTAGCGTCGTCCACAGATACGCAGTATTTT. It yields the protein CASSQLASSTDTQYF.

This chain uses TRBV28 with TRBJ2-7; 15 nucleotides align to TRBD2. The V and J ends lost 5 bases and 9 bases, in that order; junction bases with no gene match: 11. Per the germline V gene, CDR1 is MDHEN and CDR2 is SYDVKM. CDR3 size: 16 residues. The CDR3 DNA is TGTGCCAGCAGTCGTGGACTAGCGGGAGGGCCGGAGCGGCAGTACTTC. Residues: CASSRGLAGGPERQYF.

This sequence joins TRBV5-1 and TRBJ1-6; 8 bases are shared with TRBD1. Germline V gene sequence: CDR1 SGHRS, CDR2 YFSETQ. The CDR3 consists of 15 residues. V dropped 1 base and J dropped 8; count of bases not matched to a gene: 5. The CDR3 sequence is CASSLQGAEDSPLHF. The CDR3 DNA follows: TGCGCCAGCAGCTTGCAGGGGGCGGAGGATTCACCCCTCCACTTT.

CDR3 sequence: CASSFLAGELDEQYF. The CDR3, as DNA: TGTGCCAGCAGTTTCTTAGCGGGAGAACTTGACGAGCAGTACTTC. V and J are TRBV28 and TRBJ2-7; 9 nucleotides line up with TRBD2. Germline V gene lookup returns CDR1 MDHEN and CDR2 SYDVKM. The CDR3 spans 15 residues. Germline trimming cut 3 bases from V and 5 bases from J; bases unmatched to any gene: 8.

The rearrangement uses TRBV27 and TRBJ1-1; no definite D call. V was clipped by 5 bases and J by 6 bases, with 19 bases between them. Germline loops: CDR1 MNHEY, CDR2 SMNVEV (reference sequence). There are 15 residues in the CDR3. The CDR3 loop is CASSGWSGSIAEAFF. CDR3 DNA sequence: TGTGCCAGCAGTGGTTGGTCCGGGTCAATCGCTGAAGCTTTCTTT.

The chain recombines TRBV20-1 with TRBJ2-5, with 9 bases fitting TRBD1. CDR1 and CDR2 (germline): DFQATT, SNEGSKA (reference sequence). Trimming took 3 bases from V and 5 from J; bases not matched to a gene: 10. The CDR3 is made up of 15 amino acids. CDR3 region: CSASGDRESQETQYF. DNA of the CDR3: TGCAGTGCTAGTGGGGACAGGGAATCCCAGGAGACCCAGTACTTC.

The rearrangement links TRBV24-1 to TRBJ2-1; 7 positions match TRBD2. This CDR3 is built from 12 residues. The germline V gene encodes CDR1 KGHDR and CDR2 SFDVKD. The V gene end was trimmed by 11 bases and the J gene end by 8 bases; junction bases not matched to a gene: 8. This CDR3 is CASGGEPYEQFF. The CDR3 bases are TGTGCCAGTGGGGGGGAACCCTATGAGCAGTTCTTC.

The chain has TRBV19 and TRBJ2-5; the D gene is possibly TRBD2 (5 bases). The germline CDR1 and CDR2 sequences are LNHDA and SQIVND (reference sequence). CDR3 length: 14 amino acids. V lost 4 bases to trimming and J lost 2 bases, with 11 bases between them. The CDR3 loop reads CASSNPAVQETQYF. The CDR3 DNA follows: TGTGCCAGTAGTAATCCAGCGGTACAAGAGACCCAGTACTTC. The complete variable domain, with remaining parts taken from reference TRBV19 and TRBJ2-5, reads DGGITQSPKYLFRKEGQNVTLSCEQNLNHDAMYWYRQDPGQGLRLIYYSQIVNDFQKGDIAEGYSVSREKKESFPLTVTSAQKNPTAFYLCASSNPAVQETQYFGPGTRLLVL.

J is TRBJ1-1 and V is TRBV9; 7 bases agree with TRBD1. CDR1 is SGDLS, CDR2 YYNGEE, per germline. Trimming took 3 bases from V and 4 from J; bases not matched to a gene: 3. The CDR3 spans 13 residues. CDR3 in DNA: TGTGCCAGCAGCGGACAGGGACCCACTGAAGCTTTCTTT. It translates to CASSGQGPTEAFF. Filled out from reference TRBV9 and TRBJ1-1, the complete variable domain reads DSGVTQTPKHLITATGQRVTLRCSPRSGDLSVYWYQQSLDQGLQFLIQYYNGEERAKGNILERFSAQQFPDLHSELNLSSLELGDSALYFCASSGQGPTEAFFGQGTRLTVV.

The chain links TRBV29-1 to TRBJ1-2, with D maybe TRBD1 (6 bases). The CDR3 has 13 amino acids. In germline, CDR1 is SQVTM, CDR2 ANQGSEA. Trimming pared 2 bases from V and 8 bases from J, leaving 15 bases between. CDR3 sequence reads: CSVEIQGGAGYTF. CDR3 in DNA: TGCAGCGTTGAAATACAGGGAGGGGCGGGCTACACCTTC.

V and J are TRBV3-1 (or the pseudogene TRBV3-2) and TRBJ2-3; 14 nucleotides align to TRBD2. Germline assignment: CDR1 LGHDT and CDR2 YNNKEL (reference sequence). Trimming removed 4 bases from V and 5 bases from J; junction bases left unmatched: 5. This CDR3 is built from 16 residues. The CDR3 region is CASSPGLAGGRDTQYF. For the CDR3, the DNA is TGTGCCAGCAGCCCCGGACTAGCGGGAGGTAGAGATACGCAGTATTTT.

The genes are TRBV11-3 and TRBJ2-2; possibly TRBD1 for D (5 bases). The CDR3 consists of 14 residues. Trimming cost V 2 bases and J 3 bases, with 7 bases left between them. The germline V gene encodes CDR1 SGHNT and CDR2 YENEEA. CDR3 nucleotide sequence: TGTGCCAGCAGCTTAATAGGGGACACCGGGGAGCTGTTTTTT. Its protein is CASSLIGDTGELFF.

V is TRBV7-3 and J is TRBJ2-5; 11 nucleotides agree with TRBD1. Germline-derived CDR1 and CDR2 are SGHTA and FQGTGA. Losses at the gene ends were 5 bases for V and 5 bases for J; bases not matched to a gene: 7. The CDR3 has 15 residues. The CDR3: CASSPDRGLLETQYF. CDR3 DNA sequence: TGTGCCAGCAGCCCGGACAGGGGGCTACTGGAGACCCAGTACTTC.

The V and J genes are TRBV19 and TRBJ2-1; TRBD2 is a possible D gene (5 bases). V was trimmed by 9 bases and J by 5 bases, leaving 20 bases between them. The CDR3 spans 15 residues. The germline V gene encodes CDR1 LNHDA and CDR2 SQIVND (reference sequence). CDR3 region: CASNPRASFNNEQFF. The CDR3 DNA follows: TGTGCCAGCAACCCCCGGGCTAGCTTCAACAATGAGCAGTTCTTC.

The V call is TRBV28, the J call TRBJ1-5; weak D call: TRBD1 (5 bases). With 11 bases removed from V and 6 bases from J, the gap between germline ends came to 14 bases. The CDR3 extends over 12 amino acids. CDR1 is MDHEN and CDR2 is SYDVKM in the germline V gene. CDR3 coding DNA: TGTGCCGCTCAAAGGGGAGGTCAGCCCCAGCATTTT. Amino acid sequence: CAAQRGGQPQHF.

The chain carries TRBV10-1 and TRBJ2-3, with 9 bases that match TRBD1. Losses at the gene ends were 5 bases for V and 6 bases for J; bases not matched to a gene: 6. The germline V gene encodes CDR1 WNHNN and CDR2 SYGVQD (reference sequence). The CDR3 sequence is 14 residues long. CDR3 sequence: CASSLQGAIDTQYF. DNA for the CDR3: TGCGCCAGCAGTTTACAGGGGGCGATCGATACGCAGTATTTT.

DNA for the CDR3: TGTGCCACCAGCAGAGTCGGGGTCAGCGGGGAGCTGTTTTTT. This sequence encodes CATSRVGVSGELFF. V gene TRBV15 combines with J gene TRBJ2-2, with D possibly TRBD2 on 5 matching bases. Between the trimmed V and J ends, which lost 1 base and 7 bases, there was a span of 10 bases. This CDR3 is built from 14 residues. CDR1 is LNHNV, CDR2 YYDKDF, per germline (reference sequence).

This clone was counted between two and nine times. This chain links TRBV27 with TRBJ2-5, with a weak D call TRBD2 (6 bases). This CDR3 spans 14 amino acids. With 8 bases removed from V and 0 bases from J, the gap between germline ends came to 13 bases. Germline values: CDR1 MNHEY, CDR2 SMNVEV (reference sequence). The CDR3 is CASSTAGNQETQYF. The CDR3 DNA is TGTGCCAGCTCGACGGCGGGAAACCAAGAGACCCAGTACTTC.

In its sample, this clone was seen a few times. The V call is TRBV19, the J call TRBJ2-1; a weak D match, TRBD1 (6 bases). Germline V gene lookup returns CDR1 LNHDA and CDR2 SQIVND (reference sequence). The CDR3 sequence is 13 residues long. The V end was cut by 6 bases, the J end by 3 bases, with 9 bases between. The DNA of the CDR3 is TGTGCCAGTAGGAGGGACAACTACAATGAGCAGTTCTTC. It specifies CASRRDNYNEQFF.

The rearrangement uses TRBV5-8 and TRBJ2-1, with 11 nucleotides matching TRBD1. With 4 bases clipped from V and 3 bases from J, the junction kept 6 bases outside the gene matches. This CDR3 has 16 residues. Germline V CDR1 and CDR2: SGHTS, YDEGEE. CDR3 bases: TGTGCCAGCAGCGGTTCCGGGACAGGGGGCTACAATGAGCAGTTCTTC. Amino acids: CASSGSGTGGYNEQFF.

This rearrangement joins TRBV7-2 to TRBJ2-1; 9 bases map to TRBD2. CDR1 and CDR2 from the germline V gene are SGHTA and FQGNSA. Germline trimming cut 1 base from V and 3 bases from J; bases unmatched to any gene: 4. CDR3 length: 16 residues. The CDR3 here is CASSLVRAGGYNEQFF. The CDR3 coding sequence is TGTGCCAGCAGCTTAGTACGAGCGGGAGGCTACAATGAGCAGTTCTTC.